The T cell receptor (beta chain) under discussion was sequenced for a study of T cells in Graves' hyperthyroidism and ophthalmopathy. Broader study findings: Researchers report that a 13 V-J model separated ophthalmopathy from stable hyperthyroidism.

Regarding this clonotype: Antigen: not known.

Uncontrolled infection, other autoimmune disease, pregnancy or lactation disqualified patients from enrolment. RNA transcripts gave rise to amplified TCR beta CDR3 regions. Researchers ran a first-round RT-PCR on the TCR CDR3 using the HTBI primer set. TCRdb itself ran the multiplex PCR reads through MiXCR, one entry per CDR3 protein. The repertoire holds over 45,000 distinct CDR3 sequences, with more than 40% as singletons. Germline CDR1 reads SQVTM; CDR2 reads ANQGSEA. The CDR3 covers 14 residues. The V gene lost 4 bases and the J gene lost 1 base, with 13 bases spanning the gap. Sequenced sample: peripheral blood or thyroid tissue (not recorded which). The clonotype originates from a woman aged 50 to 60 with Graves' hyperthyroidism. The rearrangement joins TRBV29-1 to TRBJ2-5, with D hard to call. Here the CDR3 reads CSVAQSFSQETQYF. CDR3 nucleotides: TGCAGCGTTGCGCAAAGTTTCTCCCAAGAGACCCAGTACTTC. The variable domain in full, with the rest retrieved from reference TRBV29-1 and TRBJ2-5, is SAVISQKPSRDICQRGTSLTIQCQVDSQVTMMFWYRQQPGQSLTLIATANQGSEATYESGFVIDKFPISRPNLTFSTLTVSNMSPEDSSIYLCSVAQSFSQETQYFGPGTRLLVL.